A selection of T cell receptor beta chains follows, all from one sample in a study of blood T cells in healthy people across ages. One entry per CDR3 protein, called by TCRdb with MiXCR from the 5' RACE reads. The sample gives about 620,000 distinct CDR3 sequences, roughly 21% of which show up once; approximately 3.6% is in the top ten. Sequencing was done on a sample of blood. Receptors were obtained from a man in his sixties or seventies in good health. Both conserved end residues are part of each CDR3. The order of the fields is clone size, V gene, J gene, D gene, CDR3 length, CDR3 DNA, CDR3 protein. D genes are given only for firm matches. Clone sizes are given selectively: once, few, many, or a class where the clone is expanded.

size: many
V: TRBV4-3
J: TRBJ2-5
D: .
length: 13
DNA: TGCGCCAGCAGCCAAAGGGTTCGAGAGACCCAGTACTTC
CDR3: CASSQRVRETQYF

size: few
V: TRBV28
J: TRBJ2-3
D: .
length: 15
DNA: TGTGCCAGCAGAGGATGGGGCGGGAGCACAGATACGCAGTATTTT
CDR3: CASRGWGGSTDTQYF

size: .
V: TRBV9
J: TRBJ2-6
D: .
length: 19
DNA: TGTGCCAGCAGCGAAAACAGTGGGACGGTAAACTCTGGGGCCAACGTCCTGACTTTC
CDR3: CASSENSGTVNSGANVLTF

size: .
V: TRBV7-9
J: TRBJ2-6
D: TRBD1
length: 17
DNA: TGTGCCAGCAGCTTATATGGGACAGCCTCTGGGGCCAACGTCCTGACTTTC
CDR3: CASSLYGTASGANVLTF

size: many
V: TRBV6-2/TRBV6-3
J: TRBJ2-7
D: .
length: 13
DNA: TGTGCCAGCAGTCCCGGGCCAAAAGGCGAGCAGTACTTC
CDR3: CASSPGPKGEQYF

size: few
V: TRBV5-1
J: TRBJ2-3
D: TRBD2
length: 17
DNA: TGCGCCAGCAGCTTGGGACTAGCGGTAAATTGGGCAGATACGCAGTATTTT
CDR3: CASSLGLAVNWADTQYF

size: .
V: TRBV20-1
J: TRBJ2-5
D: TRBD2
length: 15
DNA: TGCAGTGCCTGGGGACTAGCGGGGGGGATAGAGACCCAGTACTTC
CDR3: CSAWGLAGGIETQYF

size: .
V: TRBV3-1
J: TRBJ2-3
D: TRBD2
length: 16
DNA: TGTGCCAGCAGCCGACGGACTAGCGGGAGGTCAGATACGCAGTATTTT
CDR3: CASSRRTSGRSDTQYF

size: few
V: TRBV7-9
J: TRBJ1-3
D: .
length: 15
DNA: TGTGCCAGCAGTGTTCTATCGGGCTCTGGAAACACCATATATTTT
CDR3: CASSVLSGSGNTIYF

size: .
V: TRBV7-9
J: TRBJ2-1
D: .
length: 14
DNA: TGTGCCAGCAGCCCCCCTCGGGTCAACAATGAGCAGTTCTTC
CDR3: CASSPPRVNNEQFF

size: once
V: TRBV4-3
J: TRBJ2-1
D: TRBD2
length: 14
DNA: TGCGCCAGCAGCCAAGCGGGAGGGCCAAATGAGCAGTTCTTC
CDR3: CASSQAGGPNEQFF

size: few
V: TRBV6-2/TRBV6-3
J: TRBJ2-1
D: TRBD2
length: 14
DNA: TGTGCCAGCCGTTACCTAGCGGGAGGGAATGAGCAGTTCTTC
CDR3: CASRYLAGGNEQFF

size: once
V: TRBV7-9
J: TRBJ2-3
D: .
length: 13
DNA: TGTGCCAGCAGCCTAAACACCCCAGATACGCAGTATTTT
CDR3: CASSLNTPDTQYF

size: .
V: TRBV6-5
J: TRBJ1-6
D: TRBD1
length: 15
DNA: TGTGCCAGCAGCGATACCGGGACAGGGAATTCACCCCTCCACTTT
CDR3: CASSDTGTGNSPLHF